This T cell receptor beta chain was identified during a study of cytomegalovirus exposure and HLA in healthy donors. Study conclusions and caveats: It was in a later analysis that TCR association rates were seen to vary by HLA locus, highest for DRB1 and lowest for HLA-C. Relative to the roughly 690-donor mean, N-insertions were reportedly fewer in an Asian-associated ancestry cluster in a later analysis.

This CDR3 is built from 12 residues. The V gene's germline CDR1 is SQVTM and CDR2 ANQGSEA. Trimming stripped 3 bases from V and 4 bases from J, with 9 bases between. As for this clone: Its target is not known.

This PCR relied on a set of 60 Vbeta primers and 13 Jbeta primers. Sequencing was performed with immunoSEQ multiplex PCR; in TCRdb, only in-frame clones are kept and a portion is missing. The repertoire includes about 91,000 clones, over 75% of them detected once, and 4.4% sits in the top ten. Sequenced: PBMCs. This rearrangement joins TRBV29-1 to TRBJ1-2; D not resolved. This TCR was recovered from a male donor in good health and CMV-seropositive. CDR3 bases: TGCAGCGTTGACCTAGGAACCTATGGCTACACCTTC. This translates into CSVDLGTYGYTF.